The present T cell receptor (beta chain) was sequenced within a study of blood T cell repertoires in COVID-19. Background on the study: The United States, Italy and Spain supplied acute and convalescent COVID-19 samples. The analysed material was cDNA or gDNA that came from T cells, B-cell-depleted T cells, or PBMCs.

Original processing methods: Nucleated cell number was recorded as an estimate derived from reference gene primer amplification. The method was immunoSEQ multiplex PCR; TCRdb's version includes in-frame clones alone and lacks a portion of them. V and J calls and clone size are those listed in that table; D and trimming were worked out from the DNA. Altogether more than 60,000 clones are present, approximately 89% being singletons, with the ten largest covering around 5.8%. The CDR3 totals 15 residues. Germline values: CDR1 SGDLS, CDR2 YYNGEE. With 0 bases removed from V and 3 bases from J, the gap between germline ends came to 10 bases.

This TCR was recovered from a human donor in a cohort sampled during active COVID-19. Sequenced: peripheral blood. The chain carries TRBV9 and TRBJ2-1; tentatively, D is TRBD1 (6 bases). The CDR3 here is CASSVGGRGYNEQFF. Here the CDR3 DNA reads TGTGCCAGCAGCGTAGGAGGCAGGGGCTACAATGAGCAGTTCTTC.